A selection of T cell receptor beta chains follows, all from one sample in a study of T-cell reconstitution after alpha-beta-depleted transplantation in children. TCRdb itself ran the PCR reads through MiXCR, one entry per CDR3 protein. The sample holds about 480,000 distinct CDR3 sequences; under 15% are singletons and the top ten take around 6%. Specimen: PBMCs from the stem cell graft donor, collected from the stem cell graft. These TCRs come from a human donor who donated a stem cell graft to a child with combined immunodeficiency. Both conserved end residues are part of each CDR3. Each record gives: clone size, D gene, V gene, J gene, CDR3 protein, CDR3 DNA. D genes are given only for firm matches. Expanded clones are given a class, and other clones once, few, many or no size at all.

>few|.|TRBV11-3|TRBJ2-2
CASVGYETGELFF
TGTGCCAGCGTGGGGTATGAAACCGGGGAGCTGTTTTTT
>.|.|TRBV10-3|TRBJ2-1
CAIRGTGNEQFF
TGTGCCATCAGGGGGACTGGCAATGAGCAGTTCTTC
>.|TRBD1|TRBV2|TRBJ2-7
CASIFETGVSEQYF
TGTGCCAGCATTTTCGAGACAGGGGTTTCCGAGCAGTACTTC
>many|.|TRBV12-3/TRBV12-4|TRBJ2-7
CASSPRETYEQYF
TGTGCCAGCAGTCCCAGGGAAACCTACGAGCAGTACTTC
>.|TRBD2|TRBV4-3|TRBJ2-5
CASSQDIAGGQRETQYF
TGCGCCAGCAGCCAAGATATAGCGGGGGGGCAAAGGGAGACCCAGTACTTC
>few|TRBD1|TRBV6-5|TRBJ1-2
CASTPGGYGYTF
TGTGCCAGCACCCCAGGGGGCTATGGCTACACCTTC
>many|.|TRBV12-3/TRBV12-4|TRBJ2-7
CASSFGYEQYF
TGTGCCAGCAGTTTCGGCTACGAGCAGTACTTC
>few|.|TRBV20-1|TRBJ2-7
CSASAARFAYEQYF
TGCAGTGCTAGCGCCGCCCGGTTTGCCTACGAGCAGTACTTC
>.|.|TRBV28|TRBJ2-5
CASSLTRDRYF
TGTGCCAGCAGTTTGACTCGGGACCGCTACTTC
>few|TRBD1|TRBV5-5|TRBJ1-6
CASSPQGDNSPLHF
TGTGCCAGCAGCCCACAGGGGGATAATTCACCCCTCCACTTT
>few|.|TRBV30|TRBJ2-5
CAWSVGLGAQETQYF
TGTGCCTGGAGTGTTGGGTTGGGGGCCCAAGAGACCCAGTACTTC
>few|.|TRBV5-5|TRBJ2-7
CASSLAEKVEQYF
TGTGCCAGCAGCTTGGCCGAAAAGGTCGAGCAGTACTTC
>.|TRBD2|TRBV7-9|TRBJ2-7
CASSFDSGRSSYEQYF
TGTGCCAGCAGCTTCGATTCCGGGAGGAGCTCCTACGAGCAGTACTTC
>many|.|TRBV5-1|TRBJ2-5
CASSLEGSKTQYF
TGCGCCAGCAGCTTGGAGGGATCCAAGACCCAGTACTTC
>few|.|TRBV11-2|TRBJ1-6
CASSLDLDRDSPLHF
TGTGCCAGCAGCTTAGATCTGGATCGGGATTCACCCCTCCACTTT
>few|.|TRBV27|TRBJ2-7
CASSPRARGEQYF
TGTGCCAGCAGTCCCCGGGCTCGGGGCGAGCAGTACTTC
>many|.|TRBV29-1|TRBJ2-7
CSVAESLAYEQYF
TGCAGCGTAGCCGAGAGCTTGGCCTACGAGCAGTACTTC
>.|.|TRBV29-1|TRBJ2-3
CSGLGMDTQYF
TGCAGCGGACTTGGAATGGATACGCAGTATTTT
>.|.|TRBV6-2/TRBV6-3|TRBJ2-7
CASSEPGPQSEQYF
TGTGCCAGCAGTGAGCCCGGGCCGCAGAGCGAGCAGTACTTC
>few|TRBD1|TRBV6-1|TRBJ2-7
CASSSGQDLSYEQYF
TGTGCCAGCAGCTCCGGACAGGACCTTTCCTACGAGCAGTACTTC
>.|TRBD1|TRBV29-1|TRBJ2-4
CSVRGRAKNIQYF
TGCAGCGTCAGGGGGCGGGCCAAAAACATTCAGTACTTC
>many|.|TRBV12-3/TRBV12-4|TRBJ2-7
CASSFRDEQYF
TGTGCCAGCAGTTTTCGGGACGAGCAGTACTTC
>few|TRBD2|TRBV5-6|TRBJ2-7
CASSPSPGLAGYEQYF
TGTGCCAGCAGCCCCTCCCCGGGACTAGCGGGCTACGAGCAGTACTTC
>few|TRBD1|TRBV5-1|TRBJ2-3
CASSFLQGAVTDTQYF
TGCGCCAGCAGCTTCCTACAGGGGGCTGTGACAGATACGCAGTATTTT
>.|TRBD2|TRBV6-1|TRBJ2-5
CASSGSGAEQETQYF
TGTGCCAGCAGTGGTAGCGGGGCGGAACAGGAGACCCAGTACTTC
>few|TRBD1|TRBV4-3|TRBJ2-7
CASSQVQGVPYEQYF
TGCGCCAGCAGCCAAGTCCAGGGGGTTCCCTACGAGCAGTACTTC
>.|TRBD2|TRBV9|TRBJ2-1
CASSVGLAGEWGQFF
TGTGCCAGCAGCGTGGGTCTAGCGGGAGAGTGGGGGCAGTTCTTC
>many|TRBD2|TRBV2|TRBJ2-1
CASASLAGGYNEQFF
TGTGCCAGCGCTTCACTAGCGGGAGGTTACAATGAGCAGTTCTTC
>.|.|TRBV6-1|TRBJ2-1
CASTPKADRDYEQFF
TGTGCCAGCACCCCGAAAGCCGACAGGGACTATGAGCAGTTCTTC
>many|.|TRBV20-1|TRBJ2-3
CSADTGKGGDTQYF
TGCAGTGCTGATACAGGGAAGGGAGGAGATACGCAGTATTTT
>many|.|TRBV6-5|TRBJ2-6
CASSYTGANVLTF
TGTGCCAGCAGTTATACTGGGGCCAACGTCCTGACTTTC
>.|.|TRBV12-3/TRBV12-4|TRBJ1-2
CASSLGPDLGYTF
TGTGCCAGCAGCCTAGGACCTGACCTGGGCTACACCTTC
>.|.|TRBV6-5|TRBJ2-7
CASTRDYEQYF
TGTGCCAGCACACGGGACTACGAGCAGTACTTC
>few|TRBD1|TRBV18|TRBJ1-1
CASSPRDRTTEAFF
TGTGCCAGCTCACCCCGGGACAGGACCACTGAAGCTTTCTTT
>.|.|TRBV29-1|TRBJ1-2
CSVDLLTGTNYGYTF
TGCAGCGTTGACCTCCTGACAGGAACTAACTATGGCTACACCTTC
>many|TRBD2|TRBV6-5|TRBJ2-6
CASSYSGGTGSGANVLTF
TGTGCCAGCAGTTACTCGGGAGGGACCGGCTCTGGGGCCAACGTCCTGACTTTC
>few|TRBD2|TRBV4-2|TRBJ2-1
CASSPTPGLAGLGINEQFF
TGTGCCAGCAGCCCCACCCCGGGACTAGCGGGCTTGGGGATCAATGAGCAGTTCTTC
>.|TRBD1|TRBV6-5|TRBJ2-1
CASSSVPGQGNEQFF
TGTGCCAGCAGTTCCGTCCCGGGACAGGGGAATGAGCAGTTCTTC
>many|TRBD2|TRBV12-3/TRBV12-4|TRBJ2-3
CASSFGTSGEGDTQYF
TGTGCCAGCAGTTTCGGGACTAGCGGGGAGGGAGATACGCAGTATTTT
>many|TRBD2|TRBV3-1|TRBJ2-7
CASSQGTSGIYEQYF
TGTGCCAGCAGCCAGGGGACTAGCGGGATTTACGAGCAGTACTTC
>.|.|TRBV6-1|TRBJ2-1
CASSEVGGGRRNEQFF
TGTGCCAGCAGTGAAGTAGGTGGGGGGCGCAGGAATGAGCAGTTCTTC